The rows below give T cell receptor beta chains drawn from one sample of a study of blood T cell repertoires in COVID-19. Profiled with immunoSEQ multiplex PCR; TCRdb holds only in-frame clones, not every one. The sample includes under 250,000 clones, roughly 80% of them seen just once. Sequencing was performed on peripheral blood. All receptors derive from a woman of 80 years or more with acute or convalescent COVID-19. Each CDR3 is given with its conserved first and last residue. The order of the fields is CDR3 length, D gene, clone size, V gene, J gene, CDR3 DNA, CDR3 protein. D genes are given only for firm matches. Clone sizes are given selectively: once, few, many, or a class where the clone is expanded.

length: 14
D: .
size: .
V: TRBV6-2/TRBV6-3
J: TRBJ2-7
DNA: TGTGCCAGCAGTGGACCTATAGAGGGCCACGAGCAGTACTTC
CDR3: CASSGPIEGHEQYF

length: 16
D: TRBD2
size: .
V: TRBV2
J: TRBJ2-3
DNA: TGTGCCAGCAGTCCGGGAAGGGCTAGCGGGGGCCATACGCAGTATTTT
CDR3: CASSPGRASGGHTQYF

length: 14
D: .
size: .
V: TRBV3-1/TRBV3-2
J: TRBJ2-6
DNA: TGTGCCAGCAGCCCAGGGTCCGGGGCCAACGTCCTGACTTTC
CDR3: CASSPGSGANVLTF

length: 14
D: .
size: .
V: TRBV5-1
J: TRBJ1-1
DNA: TGCGCCAGCAAAGGACAGTCCTCGAACACTGAAGCTTTCTTT
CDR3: CASKGQSSNTEAFF

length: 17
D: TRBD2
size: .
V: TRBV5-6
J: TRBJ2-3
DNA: TGTGCCAGCAGCCTCGGCCCGGGACTAGCGCGTGAGGATACGCAGTATTTT
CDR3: CASSLGPGLAREDTQYF

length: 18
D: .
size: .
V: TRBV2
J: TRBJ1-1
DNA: TGTGCCAGCAGGATGCCGGGACTCTATAGGGAAGGGAACACTGAAGCTTTCTTT
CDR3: CASRMPGLYREGNTEAFF

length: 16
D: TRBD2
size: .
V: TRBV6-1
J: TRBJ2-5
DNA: TGTGCCAGCAGTGATCTAGCGGGGGGCCCCCAAGAGACCCAGTACTTC
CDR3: CASSDLAGGPQETQYF

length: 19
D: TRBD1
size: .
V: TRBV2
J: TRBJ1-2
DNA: TGTGCCAGCAGTGAAGCAACCGACAGGGAGATCACCTCTAACTATGGCTACACCTTC
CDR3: CASSEATDREITSNYGYTF

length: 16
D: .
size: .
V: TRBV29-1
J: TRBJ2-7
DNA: TGCAGCGTTGAAGATCGAGGTGAGGGAAGACTCTACGAGCAGTACTTC
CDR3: CSVEDRGEGRLYEQYF

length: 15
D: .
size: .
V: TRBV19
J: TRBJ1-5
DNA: TGTGCCAGTACTCACCACGGGGAGAACAATCAGCCCCAGCATTTT
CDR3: CASTHHGENNQPQHF

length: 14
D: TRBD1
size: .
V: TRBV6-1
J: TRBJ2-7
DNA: TGTGCCAGCAGTGACCGACAGGGGGCATCCGTGCAGTACTTC
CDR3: CASSDRQGASVQYF

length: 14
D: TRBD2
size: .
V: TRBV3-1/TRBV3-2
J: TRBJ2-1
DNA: TGTGCCAGCAGCCATTCTAGCGGGAGCCGTGAGCAGTTCTTC
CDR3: CASSHSSGSREQFF

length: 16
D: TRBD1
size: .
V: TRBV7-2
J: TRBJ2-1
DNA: TGTGCCAGCAGCCCGACGGGGACAGGGTCCTACAATGAGCAGTTCTTC
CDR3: CASSPTGTGSYNEQFF

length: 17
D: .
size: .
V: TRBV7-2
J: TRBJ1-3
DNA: TGTGCCAGCAGCCAAGACTCAGGGGCCCTCTCTGGAAACACCATATATTTT
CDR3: CASSQDSGALSGNTIYF

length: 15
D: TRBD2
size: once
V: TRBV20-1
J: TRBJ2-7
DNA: TGCAGTGCTAGTCTAGCGGGAGGCCCGAGGGGCGAGCAGTACTTC
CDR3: CSASLAGGPRGEQYF

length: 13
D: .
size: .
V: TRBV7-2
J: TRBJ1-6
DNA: TGTGCCAGCAGCTTCCCCCGGGGGTCACCCCTCCACTTT
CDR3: CASSFPRGSPLHF

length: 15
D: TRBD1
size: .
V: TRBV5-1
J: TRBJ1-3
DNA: TGCGCCAGCAGCCCCATGGGGACAGCAGGAAACACCATATATTTT
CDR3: CASSPMGTAGNTIYF

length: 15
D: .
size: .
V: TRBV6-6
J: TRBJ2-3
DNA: TGTGCCAGCAGCCATTCGACAGTTAGCACAGATACGCAGTATTTT
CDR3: CASSHSTVSTDTQYF

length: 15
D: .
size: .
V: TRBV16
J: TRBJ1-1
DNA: TGTGCCAGCAGCCCGTGGACAACTATGAACACTGAAGCTTTCTTT
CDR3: CASSPWTTMNTEAFF

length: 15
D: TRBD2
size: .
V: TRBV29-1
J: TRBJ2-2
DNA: TGCAGCGTCTTTTGGGGGGGTGCGAACACCGGGGAGCTGTTTTTT
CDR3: CSVFWGGANTGELFF

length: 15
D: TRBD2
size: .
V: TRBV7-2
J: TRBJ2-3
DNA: TGTGCCAGCAGTCGTGCGGGAGTCAGAACAGATACGCAGTATTTT
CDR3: CASSRAGVRTDTQYF

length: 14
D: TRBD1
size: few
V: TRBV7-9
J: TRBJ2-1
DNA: TGTGCCAGCAGCTTAGCGGGACAGGGTTGGGAACAGTTCTTC
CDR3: CASSLAGQGWEQFF

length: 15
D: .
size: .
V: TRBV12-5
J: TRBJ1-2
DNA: TGTGCTAGTGGTTTGGTAGCAGGCACTAACTATGGCTACACCTTC
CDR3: CASGLVAGTNYGYTF

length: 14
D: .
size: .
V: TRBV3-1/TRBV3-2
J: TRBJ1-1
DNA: TGTGCCAGCAGCCTAAACTCCAGGGGTACTGAAGCTTTCTTT
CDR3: CASSLNSRGTEAFF

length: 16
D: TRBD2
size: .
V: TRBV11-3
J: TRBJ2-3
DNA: TGTGCCAGCAGCTCTTTAGCGGGGGGGCCCACAGATACGCAGTATTTT
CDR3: CASSSLAGGPTDTQYF

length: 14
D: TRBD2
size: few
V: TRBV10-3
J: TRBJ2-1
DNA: TGTGCCATCATGACGGGACTAGAGAACAATGAGCAGTTCTTC
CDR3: CAIMTGLENNEQFF

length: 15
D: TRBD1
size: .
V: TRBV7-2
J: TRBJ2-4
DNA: TGTGCCAGCAGCCCAGGGGGCGCGGCCAAAAACATTCAGTACTTC
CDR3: CASSPGGAAKNIQYF

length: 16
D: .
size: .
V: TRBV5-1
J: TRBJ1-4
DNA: TGCGCCAGCAGCTTAAATACAGGGTCAACTAATGAAAAACTGTTTTTT
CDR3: CASSLNTGSTNEKLFF

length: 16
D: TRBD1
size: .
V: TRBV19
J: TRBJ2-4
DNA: TGTGCCAGTAGTACCGGGACAGGGGGCGCGATGAACATTCAGTACTTC
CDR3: CASSTGTGGAMNIQYF

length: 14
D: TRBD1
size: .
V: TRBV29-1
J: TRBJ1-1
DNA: TGCAGCGCTAATTCCGGGACAGCGAACCTTGAAGCTTTCTTT
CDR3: CSANSGTANLEAFF

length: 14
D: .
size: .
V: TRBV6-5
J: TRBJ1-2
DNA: TGTGCCAGCGTGATTATCAGGGGAGACTATGGCTACACCTTC
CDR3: CASVIIRGDYGYTF

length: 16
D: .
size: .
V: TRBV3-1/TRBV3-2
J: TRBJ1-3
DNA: TGTGCCAGCAGCCGTACCGGGATCCTCTCTGGAAACACCATATATTTT
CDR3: CASSRTGILSGNTIYF

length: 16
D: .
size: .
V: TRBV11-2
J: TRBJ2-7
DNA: TGTGCCAGCAGCTTAGATCGCGTGTACAGGCTATCCGAGCAGTACTTC
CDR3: CASSLDRVYRLSEQYF

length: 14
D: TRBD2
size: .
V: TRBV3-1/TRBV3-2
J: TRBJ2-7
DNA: TGTGCCAGCAGTCCGGGGGGGCTGCCCTACGAGCAGTACTTC
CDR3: CASSPGGLPYEQYF

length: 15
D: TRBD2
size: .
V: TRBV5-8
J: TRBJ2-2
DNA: TGTGCCAGCAGACGGACTAGCGGGAATCCCGGGGAGCTGTTTTTT
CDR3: CASRRTSGNPGELFF

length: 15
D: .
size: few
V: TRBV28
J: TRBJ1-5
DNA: TGTGCCAGCAGCTCCGGTGTTGGAGGTCTTCAGCCCCAGCATTTT
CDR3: CASSSGVGGLQPQHF

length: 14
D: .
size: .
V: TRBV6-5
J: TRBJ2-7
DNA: TGTGCCAGCAGTTACTTGGCAGGGAGGAACGAGCAGTACTTC
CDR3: CASSYLAGRNEQYF

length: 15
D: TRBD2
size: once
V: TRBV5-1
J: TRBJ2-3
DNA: TGCGCCAGCTTCCTTGGGGCGGGGGTAACAGATACGCAGTATTTT
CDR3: CASFLGAGVTDTQYF

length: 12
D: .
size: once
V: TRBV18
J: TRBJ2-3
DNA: TGTGCCAGCTCACTGTCCGTGGATACGCAGTATTTT
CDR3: CASSLSVDTQYF

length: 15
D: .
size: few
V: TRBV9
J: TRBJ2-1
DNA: TGTGCCAGCAGCGTAGCTGTGACTCTCTACAATGAGCAGTTCTTC
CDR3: CASSVAVTLYNEQFF

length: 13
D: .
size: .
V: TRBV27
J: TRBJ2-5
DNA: TGTGCCAGCAGTTTCAGGGTCAGAGAGACCCAGTACTTC
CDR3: CASSFRVRETQYF

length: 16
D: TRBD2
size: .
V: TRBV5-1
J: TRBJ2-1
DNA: TGCGCCAGCAGCACCGGGACTAGCGGGAGGCTAGGTGAGCAGTTCTTC
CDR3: CASSTGTSGRLGEQFF

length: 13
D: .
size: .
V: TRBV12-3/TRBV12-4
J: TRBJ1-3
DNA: TGTGCCTCCCAGTTGTCGGGGGGAAACACCATATATTTT
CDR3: CASQLSGGNTIYF

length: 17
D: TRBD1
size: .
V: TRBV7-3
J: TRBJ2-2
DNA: TGTGCCAGCAGCCCCTCCGGGACAGCTTCGATCACCGGGGAGCTGTTTTTT
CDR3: CASSPSGTASITGELFF

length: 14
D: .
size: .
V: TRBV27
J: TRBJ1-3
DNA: TGTGCCAGCAGCCAACAGGGAACAGGAAACACCATATATTTT
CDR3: CASSQQGTGNTIYF

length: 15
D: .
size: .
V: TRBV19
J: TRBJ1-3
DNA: TGTGCCAGTAGTACCCCATGGGGGGCTGGAAACACCATATATTTT
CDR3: CASSTPWGAGNTIYF

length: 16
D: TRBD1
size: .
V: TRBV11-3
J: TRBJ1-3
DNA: TGTGCCAGCAGCTACCCCCGGGACAGCTCTGGAAACACCATATATTTT
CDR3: CASSYPRDSSGNTIYF

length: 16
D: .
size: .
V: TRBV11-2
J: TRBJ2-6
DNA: TGTGCCAGCAGAACGTCAGGAAGCTCTGGGGCCAACGTCCTGACTTTC
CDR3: CASRTSGSSGANVLTF

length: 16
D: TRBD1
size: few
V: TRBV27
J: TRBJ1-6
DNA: TGTGCCAGCAGTCCCCGACAGGGGGCTAATAATTCACCCCTCCACTTT
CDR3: CASSPRQGANNSPLHF

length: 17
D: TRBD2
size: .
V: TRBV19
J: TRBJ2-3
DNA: TGTGCCAGTAGTACGAACCCTAGGGCGGGAGATGGAGATACGCAGTATTTT
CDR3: CASSTNPRAGDGDTQYF

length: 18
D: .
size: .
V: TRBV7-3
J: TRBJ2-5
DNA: TGTGCCAGCAGCCCAGCCCGCCCAGGGGGGAGAGGTGGAGAGACCCAGTACTTC
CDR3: CASSPARPGGRGGETQYF

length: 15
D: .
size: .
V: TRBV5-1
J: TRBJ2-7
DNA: TGCGCCAGCCAAGTTCTACAGGGCCCCTCCTACGAGCAGTACTTC
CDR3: CASQVLQGPSYEQYF